Following are 6 T cell receptor beta chains from one sample sequenced in a study of identical twins. Via MiXCR, TCRdb re-called the 5' RACE reads, giving one row per CDR3 protein. The sample holds roughly 470,000 distinct CDR3 sequences; around an eighth are singletons and the top ten take 0.95% to 1%. These data also formed part of another study, on yellow fever vaccine responses in identical twins.

The source material was CD4+ T cells sorted from blood. These TCRs come from a woman under 30 in good health.

This sequence joins TRBV10-3 and TRBJ2-5; weak D call: TRBD1 (6 bases). V lost 6 bases, J lost 0 bases, and 11 bases lay in between. CDR1 and CDR2 (germline): ENHRY, SYGVKD. The CDR3 extends over 14 amino acids. The CDR3 sequence: CAIRVDSYQETQYF. Written as DNA, the CDR3 is TGTGCCATCAGAGTGGACAGTTACCAAGAGACCCAGTACTTC.

This clonotype came up a few times. The chain recombines TRBV6-1 with TRBJ1-5; D is undetermined. The CDR3 is 15 amino acids. CDR1 MNHNS and CDR2 SASEGT come from the germline V gene. Trimming removed 6 bases at V and 1 base at J, with 13 bases between. The CDR3 nucleotides are TGTGCCAGCAGACCCACGACGGAGAGCAATCAGCCCCAGCATTTT. It encodes CASRPTTESNQPQHF.

A few counts support this clonotype. J is TRBJ2-1 and V is TRBV15; a weak D match, TRBD1 (6 bases). V lost 2 bases, J lost 5 bases, and 19 bases lay in between. Germline V gene lookup returns CDR1 LNHNV and CDR2 YYDKDF (reference sequence). This CDR3 spans 17 amino acids. The CDR3 nucleotides read TGTGCCACCAGCAGACACGCCCGAGGGCAGGGGAACAATGAGCAGTTCTTC. This encodes CATSRHARGQGNNEQFF. The full variable domain, rest sourced from reference TRBV15 and TRBJ2-1, is DAMVIQNPRYQVTQFGKPVTLSCSQTLNHNVMYWYQQKSSQAPKLLFHYYDKDFNNEADTPDNFQSRRPNTSFCFLDIRSPGLGDTAMYLCATSRHARGQGNNEQFFGPGTRLTVL.

This clonotype has a handful of counts. The rearrangement joins TRBV6-4 to TRBJ2-1; D call uncertain. Trimming stripped 3 bases from V and 7 bases from J, with 10 bases between. Germline CDR1 MRHNA, CDR2 SNTAGT. CDR3 length: 13 amino acids. The CDR3 here is CASSEIPYNEQFF. DNA of the CDR3: TGTGCCAGCAGTGAAATCCCGTATAATGAGCAGTTCTTC.

The table lists this clonotype with a few counts. V is TRBV3-1 and J is TRBJ1-3; 7 nucleotides match TRBD1. The germline CDR1 and CDR2 sequences are LGHDT and YNNKEL (reference sequence). This CDR3 contains 13 residues. Trimming took 7 bases from V and 9 from J; bases not matched to a gene: 9. The CDR3 protein is CASTPKGAGTIYF. As DNA, the CDR3 is TGTGCCAGCACTCCCAAGGGGGCGGGCACCATATATTTT.

This clonotype was seen more than once but under ten times. V and J are TRBV5-1 and TRBJ2-1, with 13 positions matching TRBD2. The CDR3 spans 16 residues. The trim removed 3 bases at V and 5 bases at J, leaving 5 bases unmatched. Germline-derived CDR1 and CDR2 are SGHRS and YFSETQ. The CDR3 sequence is CASSSGGTSGNNEQFF. CDR3 DNA: TGCGCCAGCAGCTCGGGTGGGACTAGCGGGAACAATGAGCAGTTCTTC.